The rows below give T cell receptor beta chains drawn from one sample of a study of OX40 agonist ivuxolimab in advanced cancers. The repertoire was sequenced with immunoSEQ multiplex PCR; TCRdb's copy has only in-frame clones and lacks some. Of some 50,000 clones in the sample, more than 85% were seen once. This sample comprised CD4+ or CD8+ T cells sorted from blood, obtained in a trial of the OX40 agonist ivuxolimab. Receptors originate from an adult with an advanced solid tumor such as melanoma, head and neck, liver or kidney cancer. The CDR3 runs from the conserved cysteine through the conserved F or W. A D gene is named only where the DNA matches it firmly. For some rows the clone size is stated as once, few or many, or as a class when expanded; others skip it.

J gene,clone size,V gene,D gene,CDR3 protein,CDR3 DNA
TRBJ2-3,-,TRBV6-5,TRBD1,CASSYGTASTDTQYF,TGTGCCAGCAGTTACGGGACAGCTAGCACAGATACGCAGTATTTT
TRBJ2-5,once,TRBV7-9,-,CASSDLGHPQETQYF,TGTGCCAGCAGCGACCTGGGACACCCACAAGAGACCCAGTACTTC
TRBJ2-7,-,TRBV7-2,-,CASSLNLGAVSEQYF,TGTGCCAGCAGCTTAAATCTCGGAGCGGTAAGCGAGCAGTACTTC
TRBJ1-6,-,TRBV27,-,CASSWRLTNSPLHF,TGTGCCAGCAGTTGGCGGCTAACCAATTCACCCCTCCACTTT
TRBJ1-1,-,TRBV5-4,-,CASSLAGGIETEAFF,TGTGCCAGCAGCTTGGCCGGGGGAATAGAGACTGAAGCTTTCTTT
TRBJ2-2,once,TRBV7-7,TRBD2,CASSLAGVAGELFF,TGTGCTAGCAGCTTAGCGGGAGTGGCCGGGGAGCTGTTTTTT
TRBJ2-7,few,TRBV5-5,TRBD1,CASSPWDSYEQYF,TGTGCCAGCAGCCCGTGGGACAGCTACGAGCAGTACTTC
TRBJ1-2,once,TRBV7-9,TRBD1,CASSLALRQGVYGYTF,TGTGCCAGCAGCTTAGCGCTAAGACAGGGGGTCTATGGCTACACCTTC
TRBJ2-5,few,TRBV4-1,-,CASSQLPGSRETQYF,TGCGCCAGCAGCCAACTTCCAGGGTCTCGAGAGACCCAGTACTTC
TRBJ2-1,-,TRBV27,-,CASGVNYNEQFF,TGTGCCAGCGGGGTCAACTACAATGAGCAGTTCTTC
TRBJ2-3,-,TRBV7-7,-,CASSPEPGRTDTQYF,TGTGCCAGCAGTCCAGAGCCAGGGAGGACAGATACGCAGTATTTT
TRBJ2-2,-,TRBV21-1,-,CASSTEGGELFF,TGTGCCAGCAGCACGGAGGGCGGGGAGCTGTTTTTT
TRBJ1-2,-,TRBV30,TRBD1,CAWSPQRGGDYGYTF,TGTGCCTGGAGTCCCCAACGAGGGGGCGACTATGGCTACACCTTC
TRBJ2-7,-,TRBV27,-,CASSYRTTAYEQYF,TGTGCCAGCAGTTACCGGACCACAGCCTACGAGCAGTACTTC
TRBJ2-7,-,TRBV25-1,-,CASGNSYEQYF,TGTGCCAGCGGAAACTCCTACGAGCAGTACTTC
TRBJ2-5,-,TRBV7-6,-,CASSRLGAGSLSQYF,TGTGCCAGCAGCCGGTTAGGTGCGGGGAGTTTGTCCCAGTACTTC
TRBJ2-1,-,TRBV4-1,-,CASSQRGGGSYNEQFF,TGCGCCAGCAGCCAACGAGGTGGAGGGTCCTACAATGAGCAGTTCTTC
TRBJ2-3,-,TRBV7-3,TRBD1,CASSSGWDRGTDTQYF,TGTGCCAGCAGCTCGGGGTGGGACAGGGGAACAGATACGCAGTATTTT
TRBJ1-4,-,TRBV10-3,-,CAISERGSREKLFF,TGTGCCATCAGTGAGAGGGGATCGAGAGAAAAACTGTTTTTT
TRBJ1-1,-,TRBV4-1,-,CASSQGWLAEAFF,TGCGCCAGCAGCCAGGGGTGGCTGGCTGAAGCTTTCTTT
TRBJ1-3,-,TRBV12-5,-,CASGLQSGPSSGNTIYF,TGTGCTAGTGGTTTGCAGTCAGGTCCATCCTCTGGAAACACCATATATTTT
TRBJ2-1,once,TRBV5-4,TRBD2,CASSLGTSGGNRNEQFF,TGTGCCAGCAGCTTGGGGACTAGCGGGGGGAATCGCAATGAGCAGTTCTTC
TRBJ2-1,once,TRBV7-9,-,CASSPGGRADEQFF,TGTGCCAGCAGCCCCGGGGGCAGGGCCGATGAGCAGTTCTTC
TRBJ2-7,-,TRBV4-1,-,CASSQVVGKETYEQYF,TGCGCCAGCAGCCAAGTGGTGGGAAAAGAGACCTACGAGCAGTACTTC
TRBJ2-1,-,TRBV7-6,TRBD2,CASSLAASGASFNEQFF,TGTGCCAGCAGCTTAGCAGCTAGCGGGGCGTCTTTCAATGAGCAGTTCTTC
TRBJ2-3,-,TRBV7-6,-,CASSQGIHTQYF,TGTGCCAGCAGCCAAGGTATACATACGCAGTATTTT
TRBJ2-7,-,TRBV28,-,CASSPPPSSVEQYF,TGTGCCAGCAGTCCCCCCCCCTCTAGCGTCGAGCAGTACTTC
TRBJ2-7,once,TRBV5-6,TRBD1,CASSPTGTGLYEQYF,TGTGCCAGCAGCCCAACCGGGACAGGGCTGTACGAGCAGTACTTC
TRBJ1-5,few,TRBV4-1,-,CASSQRDLSNQPQHF,TGCGCCAGCAGCCAGCGGGATCTGAGCAATCAGCCCCAGCATTTT
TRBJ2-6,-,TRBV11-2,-,CASSLARGGPGANVLTF,TGTGCCAGCAGCTTAGCCCGCGGGGGCCCTGGGGCCAACGTCCTGACTTTC
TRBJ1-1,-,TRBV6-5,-,CASSYRASGEAFF,TGTGCCAGCAGTTACCGGGCCTCCGGGGAGGCTTTCTTT
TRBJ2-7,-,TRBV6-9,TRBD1,CASSYGGQGDYEQYF,TGTGCCAGCAGTTACGGAGGACAGGGGGACTACGAGCAGTACTTC
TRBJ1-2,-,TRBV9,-,CASSVDFYGYTF,TGTGCCAGCAGCGTAGACTTCTATGGCTACACCTTC
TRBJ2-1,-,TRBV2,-,CASHSAAAKQFF,TGTGCCAGCCATTCAGCAGCGGCCAAGCAGTTCTTC
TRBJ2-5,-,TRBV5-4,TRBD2,CASSLGGPSGVRETQYF,TGTGCCAGCAGCTTGGGGGGGCCTAGCGGGGTAAGGGAGACCCAGTACTTC
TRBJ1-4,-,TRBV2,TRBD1,CASSEWQGAPNEKLFF,TGTGCCAGCAGTGAGTGGCAGGGGGCGCCTAATGAAAAACTGTTTTTT
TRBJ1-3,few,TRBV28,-,CASRSARGYTIYF,TGTGCCAGCAGGTCCGCTAGGGGTTACACCATATATTTT
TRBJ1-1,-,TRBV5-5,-,CASSLALGQNTEAFF,TGTGCCAGCAGCTTGGCCCTAGGCCAGAACACTGAAGCTTTCTTT
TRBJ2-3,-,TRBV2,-,CASPLASQKGTDTQYF,TGTGCCAGCCCCTTGGCGTCCCAAAAGGGCACAGATACGCAGTATTTT
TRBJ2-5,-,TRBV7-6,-,CASSLESYQETQYF,TGTGCCAGCAGCTTGGAGTCGTACCAAGAGACCCAGTACTTC
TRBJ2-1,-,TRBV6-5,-,CASSSSGTEQFF,TGTGCCAGCAGTTCCTCCGGGACAGAGCAGTTCTTC
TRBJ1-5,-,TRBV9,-,CASSYRDRGPQHF,TGTGCCAGCAGCTACCGGGACCGAGGCCCCCAGCATTTT
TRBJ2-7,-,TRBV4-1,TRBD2,CASSQGGRGDYEQYF,TGCGCCAGCAGCCAAGGAGGGCGGGGGGACTACGAGCAGTACTTC
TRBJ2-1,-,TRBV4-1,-,CASSPEAPPGTSYNEQFF,TGCGCCAGCAGCCCCGAAGCTCCCCCAGGGACCTCCTACAATGAGCAGTTCTTC
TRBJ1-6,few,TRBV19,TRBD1,CASSVKGANSPLHF,TGTGCCAGTAGCGTTAAGGGGGCGAATTCACCCCTCCACTTT
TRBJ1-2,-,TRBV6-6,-,CASRGSRGYTF,TGTGCCAGCAGGGGGTCTCGTGGCTACACCTTC
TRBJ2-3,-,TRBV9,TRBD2,CASSVEAGGVPSTDTQYF,TGTGCCAGCAGCGTAGAAGCGGGGGGCGTACCTAGCACAGATACGCAGTATTTT
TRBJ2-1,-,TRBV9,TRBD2,CASSVGRGLAGGPRMDEQFF,TGTGCCAGCAGCGTAGGAAGAGGACTAGCGGGAGGGCCGAGGATGGATGAGCAGTTCTTC
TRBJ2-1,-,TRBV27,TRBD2,CATQAGSSYNEQFF,TGTGCCACCCAAGCGGGGAGCTCCTACAATGAGCAGTTCTTC
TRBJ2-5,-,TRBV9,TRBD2,CASSDPIRLAGGLETQYF,TGTGCCAGCAGCGACCCCATCAGACTAGCGGGGGGTTTGGAGACCCAGTACTTC
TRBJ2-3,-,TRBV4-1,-,CASSQGTSSDTQYF,TGCGCCAGCAGCCAAGGGACATCTTCAGATACGCAGTATTTT
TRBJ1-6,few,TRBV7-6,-,CASSLTQGWASSPLHF,TGTGCCAGCAGCTTAACACAGGGATGGGCAAGTTCACCCCTCCACTTT
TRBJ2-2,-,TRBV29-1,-,CSVDGSGTGELFF,TGCAGCGTTGACGGGAGCGGGACCGGGGAGCTGTTTTTT
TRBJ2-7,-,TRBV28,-,CASSFPGPSSYEQYF,TGTGCCAGCAGTTTTCCGGGACCTAGCTCCTACGAGCAGTACTTC
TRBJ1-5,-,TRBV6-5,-,CASSPVYSNQPQHF,TGTGCCAGCAGCCCTGTCTATAGCAATCAGCCCCAGCATTTT
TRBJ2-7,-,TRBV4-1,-,CASSQDRQGGYEQYF,TGCGCCAGCAGCCAAGATAGGCAGGGAGGATACGAGCAGTACTTC
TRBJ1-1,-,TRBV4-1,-,CASSQVPKNTEAFF,TGCGCCAGCAGCCAAGTTCCCAAGAACACTGAAGCTTTCTTT
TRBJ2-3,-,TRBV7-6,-,CASSLYVGDTQYF,TGTGCCAGCAGCTTATACGTCGGAGATACGCAGTATTTT
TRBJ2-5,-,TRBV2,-,CASSPWAQETQYF,TGTGCCAGCAGCCCGTGGGCTCAAGAGACCCAGTACTTC